A selection of T cell receptor beta chains follows, all from one sample in a study of Ad26.COV2.S vaccination and SARS-CoV-2 variants. The table came from immunoSEQ multiplex PCR; TCRdb's copy has only in-frame clones and leaves some out. The sample carries around 370,000 clones, roughly nine tenths recorded once. The sample was peripheral blood, taken after recovery from COVID-19. The receptor set was obtained from a human donor who had recovered from COVID-19. The CDR3 runs from the conserved cysteine through the conserved F or W. Clone size is not always given. Where it is, it says once, few, many or a class for expanded clones.

V gene,clone size,CDR3 protein
TRBV6-2/TRBV6-3,-,CASSYPRDRLDYNEQFF
TRBV19,-,CASSKTGPYEQYF
TRBV25-1,-,CASSSGQGSTEAFF
TRBV9,once,CASSVGDGAGETQYF
TRBV18,-,CASSPSTGGGLHAFF
TRBV27,-,CASSHWRGAPLRGQFF
TRBV5-6,-,CASSYRRQSSRGYTF
TRBV5-1,-,CASSSTRLGNEQFF
TRBV6-2/TRBV6-3,-,CASSYLAGAEAFF
TRBV12-3/TRBV12-4,few,CASSFARGPLHF
TRBV2,-,CASSGVEITYEQYF
TRBV5-4,-,CASSLWDRVHEQYF
TRBV2,-,CASRGTGGSYGYTF
TRBV13,-,CASKNDYTGELFF
TRBV19,few,CASSPGTHNSPLHF
TRBV6-1,-,CASSERTGATNEKLFF
TRBV21-1,once,CASSKVRDGYSNQPQHF
TRBV5-4,-,CASSQAGTGSGNTIYF
TRBV12-2,-,CASRLDLISGNTIYF
TRBV19,-,CASTADRPYGYTF
TRBV6-2/TRBV6-3,few,CASSYSTEPERPAIKIQHF
TRBV9,-,CASSVQWGSGTDTQYF
TRBV2,-,CASDGQGYRETQYF
TRBV6-4,-,CASSGGQGDTGELFF
TRBV7-2,-,CASSSRQGRNQPQHF
TRBV2,-,CASRGTSTTYEQYF
TRBV9,-,CASSVVLGLAGEQFF
TRBV9,-,CASSAGTESYEQYF
TRBV5-1,once,CASSHREINEQFF
TRBV9,-,CASSVSGTHYEQYF
TRBV19,-,CASSIAGLSSYEQYF
TRBV2,-,CASSRDSQDNQPQHF
TRBV20-1,-,CSASPVETQYF
TRBV18,-,CASSPLSPGANTEAFF
TRBV2,-,CASSEAGGGPQHF
TRBV6-5,-,CASSRGVANTGELFF
TRBV6-5,-,CASSSTQGEPYNEQFF
TRBV4-3,-,CASSQGGGAQFF
TRBV19,-,CASSIGLGKNIQYF
TRBV7-6,-,CASALMAGQSSYNEQFF
TRBV6-2/TRBV6-3,-,CASSYSSWTGNTEAFF
TRBV6-5,-,CASSKQGNGETQYF
TRBV19,-,CASSRGPGPGANVLTF
TRBV3-1/TRBV3-2,-,CASSQQGGGTEAFF
TRBV6-2/TRBV6-3,-,CASSWGSRNQPQHF
TRBV27,-,CASSLGRRSYEQYF
TRBV5-4,-,CASSNPGRGLDYGYTF
TRBV12-5,-,CASGLVIRAGRVNYGYTF